The 24 T cell receptor beta chains presented below share a single source sample, sequenced in a study of OX40 agonist ivuxolimab in advanced cancers. TCRdb's table, derived via immunoSEQ multiplex PCR, lists solely in-frame clones and lacks some. The profile shows about 73,000 clones, 85% to 90% of them singletons. The specimen comprised CD4+ or CD8+ T cells sorted from blood, sampled in a trial of the OX40 agonist ivuxolimab. All receptors derive from an adult with an advanced solid tumor such as melanoma, head and neck, liver or kidney cancer.

In its sample, this clone was seen a few times. The J gene is TRBJ2-1, the V gene TRBV10-2; TRBD2 matches 11 bases. Germline CDR1 and CDR2: WSHSY and SAAADI. This CDR3 has 14 residues. The V segment lost 10 bases and the J segment 4 bases; nucleotides outside the gene matches: 6. CDR3 loop: CATSTSGTYNEQFF. CDR3 DNA: TGCGCCACCTCGACTAGCGGGACTTACAATGAGCAGTTCTTC.

The chain recombines TRBV7-2 with TRBJ2-7, with D perhaps matching TRBD1 (6 bases). The CDR3 runs to 14 residues. The germline V gene encodes CDR1 SGHTA and CDR2 FQGNSA. V lost 5 bases, J lost 0 bases, and 11 bases lay in between. The CDR3: CASSLGQSSYEQYF. The CDR3 DNA sequence: TGTGCCAGCAGCCTTGGACAGTCCTCCTACGAGCAGTACTTC.

The V call is TRBV30, the J call TRBJ2-5, with 10 bases fitting TRBD1. The V and J ends lost 3 bases and 5 bases, in that order; junction bases with no gene match: 6. The CDR3 spans 14 residues. Germline V CDR1 and CDR2: GTSNPN, SVGIG (reference sequence). The chain's CDR3 is CAWSPGQGRETQYF. In DNA form, the CDR3 reads TGTGCCTGGAGCCCGGGACAGGGGAGGGAGACCCAGTACTTC.

This chain links TRBV19 with TRBJ2-5; no clear D gene. V was shortened by 5 bases and J by 3 bases, with 10 bases between the two germline ends. The CDR3 covers 13 residues. Per germline, CDR1 LNHDA and CDR2 SQIVND (reference sequence). The DNA for the CDR3 is TGTGCCAGTAGTTCTTTTGGGGAAGAGACCCAGTACTTC. Protein product: CASSSFGEETQYF. The whole variable domain, remainder taken from reference TRBV19 and TRBJ2-5, is DGGITQSPKYLFRKEGQNVTLSCEQNLNHDAMYWYRQDPGQGLRLIYYSQIVNDFQKGDIAEGYSVSREKKESFPLTVTSAQKNPTAFYLCASSSFGEETQYFGPGTRLLVL.

The chain combines TRBV29-1 with TRBJ2-7; perhaps D is TRBD1 or TRBD2 (5 bases each). The CDR3 is 13 amino acids. The germline V and J ends were trimmed by 3 bases and 3 bases, with 12 bases remaining between them. Germline loops: CDR1 SQVTM, CDR2 ANQGSEA. The chain's CDR3 is CSVEVGAGYEQYF. The CDR3 nucleotides are TGCAGCGTTGAGGTCGGGGCCGGCTACGAGCAGTACTTC.

The chain links TRBV5-1 to TRBJ2-3; possible D gene TRBD2, 6 bases. Germline V lookup: CDR1 SGHRS, CDR2 YFSETQ. This CDR3 spans 15 amino acids. Trimming took 0 bases from V and 1 from J, leaving 9 bases between them. CDR3 sequence: CASSLVPGGTDTQYF. Here the CDR3 DNA reads TGCGCCAGCAGCTTGGTTCCGGGGGGCACAGATACGCAGTATTTT.

This chain joins TRBV28 and TRBJ2-1, with TRBD2 matching 10 bases. V dropped 0 bases and J dropped 3; count of bases not matched to a gene: 5. Germline values: CDR1 MDHEN, CDR2 SYDVKM. CDR3 length: 17 residues. CDR3 coding DNA: TGTGCCAGCAGTTTATGGCTAGCGGGGGAAATCTACAATGAGCAGTTCTTC. It translates to CASSLWLAGEIYNEQFF.

The chain couples TRBV28 to TRBJ2-7; TRBD2 matches at 7 bases. Per the germline V gene, CDR1 is MDHEN and CDR2 is SYDVKM. V gave up 1 base and J gave up 5 bases; unmatched junction bases: 11. The CDR3 is 16 amino acids. The CDR3 sequence is CASSLLIVAGGNEQYF. In DNA, the CDR3 is TGTGCCAGCAGTTTATTAATAGTAGCGGGTGGAAACGAGCAGTACTTC.

The chain has TRBV2 and TRBJ1-4; the match to TRBD1 covers 8 bases. V lost 10 bases, J lost 11 bases, and 18 bases stayed unmatched. This CDR3 has 15 residues. Per the germline V gene, CDR1 is SNHLY and CDR2 is FYNNEI. Written as DNA, the CDR3 is TGTGCCACCCGCCTGGGGGACAGGAGTCATAGGAAACTGTTTTTT. Residues: CATRLGDRSHRKLFF. The full variable domain, completed using reference TRBV2 and TRBJ1-4, is EPEVTQTPSHQVTQMGQEVILRCVPISNHLYFYWYRQILGQKVEFLVSFYNNEISEKSEIFDDQFSVERPDGSNFTLKIRSTKLEDSAMYFCATRLGDRSHRKLFFGSGTQLSVL.

This clone turned up a few times. The genes are TRBV14 and TRBJ2-2; the match to TRBD2 covers 8 bases. V was pared by 4 bases and J by 7 bases, with 8 bases of the junction left unmatched. The CDR3 contains 15 residues. The V gene's germline CDR1 is SGHDN and CDR2 FVKESK. The CDR3 reads CASSLLGSGNGELFF. The DNA for the CDR3 is TGTGCCAGCAGCCTCCTTGGTAGCGGGAACGGGGAGCTGTTTTTT.

V gene TRBV2 combines with J gene TRBJ1-2; 7 bases are a match to TRBD1. The germline V gene has CDR1 SNHLY and CDR2 FYNNEI. Germline trimming cut 4 bases from V and 8 bases from J; bases unmatched to any gene: 10. The CDR3 is 14 amino acids. CDR3 nucleotide sequence: TGTGCCAGCAGTGTTTGGCAGGGGGGGCGCGGCTACACCTTC. It translates to CASSVWQGGRGYTF.

The chain has TRBV4-2 and TRBJ2-2, with D possibly being TRBD2 (5 bases). There are 15 residues in the CDR3. Trimming cost V 1 base and J 0 bases, with 6 bases left between them. Germline V CDR1 and CDR2: LGHNA, YNFKEQ. Written as DNA, the CDR3 is TGTGCCAGCAGCCAAGCGGGGACGAACACCGGGGAGCTGTTTTTT. Encoded protein: CASSQAGTNTGELFF.

A remark on this clone: The same CDR3 is also encoded by other DNA sequences in this sample. The chain joins TRBV30 to TRBJ1-1; TRBD1 might be the D (5 bases). This CDR3 has 13 residues. The V gene's germline CDR1 is GTSNPN and CDR2 SVGIG (reference sequence). Trimming stripped 0 bases from V and 3 bases from J, with 8 bases between. This chain's CDR3 is CAWSVGEDTEAFF. Written as DNA, the CDR3 is TGTGCCTGGAGTGTAGGGGAGGACACTGAAGCTTTCTTT.

The chain recombines TRBV5-6 with TRBJ2-7; 8 nucleotides match TRBD1. CDR3 length: 16 residues. Looked up from germline, CDR1 is SGHDT and CDR2 is YYEEEE. The V gene end was trimmed by 1 base and the J gene end by 3 bases; junction bases not matched to a gene: 9. CDR3 region: CASSLLGQGVGYEQYF. For the CDR3, the DNA is TGTGCCAGCAGCTTGCTTGGACAGGGAGTCGGCTACGAGCAGTACTTC.

The chain carries TRBV7-9 and TRBJ2-5; D call uncertain. The CDR3 is made up of 13 amino acids. With 3 bases removed from V and 2 bases from J, the gap between germline ends came to 7 bases. The germline V gene encodes CDR1 SEHNR and CDR2 FQNEAQ (reference sequence). The CDR3 sequence is CASSFFQQETQYF. The CDR3 DNA reads TGTGCCAGCAGCTTTTTTCAGCAAGAGACCCAGTACTTC.

The gene calls are TRBV9 and TRBJ2-3; the D gene is possibly TRBD2 (6 bases). Germline lookup yields CDR1 SGDLS and CDR2 YYNGEE. CDR3 length: 15 amino acids. Trimming cost V 9 bases and J 0 bases, with 17 bases left between them. DNA of the CDR3: TGTGCCACCAACTTAGGCGGGACTAGCACAGATACGCAGTATTTT. This translates into CATNLGGTSTDTQYF.

In this sample, this clone turned up once. Its ends do not fully match the called genes, so a read error is possible. The rearrangement uses TRBV9 and TRBJ1-1; D not resolved. The CDR3 has 8 amino acids. Germline-derived CDR1 and CDR2 are SGDLS and YYNGEE. The CDR3 reads CASSVGVF. CDR3 coding DNA: TGTGCCAGCAGCGTAGGGGTATTT.

The chain has TRBV5-1 and TRBJ1-1; unclear D gene. V dropped 5 bases and J dropped 4 bases, with 6 bases sitting between them. The V gene's germline CDR1 is SGHRS and CDR2 YFSETQ. The CDR3 is 11 residues long. CDR3 DNA sequence: TGCGCCAGCAGTGGAGGCACTGAAGCTTTCTTT. This codes for CASSGGTEAFF.

The CDR3 sequence is CASSQGASVGTDTQYF. The CDR3 nucleotides are TGCGCCAGCAGCCAAGGGGCCAGCGTGGGCACAGATACGCAGTATTTT. The chain couples TRBV4-1 to TRBJ2-3; D gene uncertain. CDR3 length equals 16 residues. Per the germline V gene, CDR1 is MGHRA and CDR2 is YSYEKL. Trimming cost V 1 base and J 1 base, with 12 bases left between them.

This chain connects TRBV4-2 to TRBJ2-1; TRBD2 matches at 13 bases. After removal of 4 bases from V and 5 bases from J, the junction contained 8 bases not matched to a gene. Germline values: CDR1 LGHNA, CDR2 YNFKEQ. The CDR3 length is 17 residues. The CDR3 nucleotides are TGTGCCAGCAGCCGAGTACTAGCGGGAGGGCCTAACAATGAGCAGTTCTTC. It is translated as CASSRVLAGGPNNEQFF.

The chain carries TRBV7-3 and TRBJ2-3; 7 positions agree with TRBD1. Germline assignment: CDR1 SGHTA and CDR2 FQGTGA. J was trimmed by 0 bases and V by 2 bases; bases with no gene match: 2. CDR3 size: 15 residues. CDR3 in amino acids: CASSLGQASTDTQYF. CDR3 bases: TGTGCCAGCAGCTTAGGACAGGCTAGCACAGATACGCAGTATTTT.

This chain joins TRBV10-2 and TRBJ2-1; D might be TRBD1 (5 bases). The germline CDR1 and CDR2 sequences are WSHSY and SAAADI. The CDR3 length is 12 residues. With 6 bases removed from V and 10 bases from J, the gap between germline ends came to 13 bases. CDR3 nucleotide sequence: TGCGCCAGCAGACAGGATCCTGGAGAGCAGTTCTTC. Its translation: CASRQDPGEQFF.

This CDR3 reads CAISDPPSGVYEQYF. In DNA form, the CDR3 reads TGTGCCATCAGTGACCCTCCTTCGGGGGTCTACGAGCAGTACTTC. The chain uses TRBV10-3 and TRBJ2-7; D perhaps matches TRBD2 (6 bases). CDR1 and CDR2 (germline): ENHRY, SYGVKD. The CDR3 extends over 15 amino acids. V was pared by 3 bases and J by 3 bases, with 15 bases between.

This chain links TRBV6-6 with TRBJ1-6; D ambiguous. V lost 2 bases to trimming and J lost 0 bases, with 5 bases between them. CDR1 is MNHNY and CDR2 is SVGAGI in the germline V gene (reference sequence). The CDR3 totals 15 residues. CDR3 in amino acids: CASSYQSSYNSPLHF. The CDR3 nucleotides read TGTGCCAGCAGTTACCAGAGCTCCTATAATTCACCCCTCCACTTT.